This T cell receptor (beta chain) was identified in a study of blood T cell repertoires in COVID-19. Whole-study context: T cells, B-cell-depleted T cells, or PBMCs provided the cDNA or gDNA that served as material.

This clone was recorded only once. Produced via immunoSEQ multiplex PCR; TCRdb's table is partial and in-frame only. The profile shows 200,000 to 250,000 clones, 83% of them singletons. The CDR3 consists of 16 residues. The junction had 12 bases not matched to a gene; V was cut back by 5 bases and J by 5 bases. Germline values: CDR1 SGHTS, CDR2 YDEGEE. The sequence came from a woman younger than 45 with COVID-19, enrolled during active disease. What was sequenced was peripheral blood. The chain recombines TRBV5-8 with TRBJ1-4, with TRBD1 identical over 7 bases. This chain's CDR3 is CASRPRTGGENEKLFF. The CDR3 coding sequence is TGTGCCAGCAGACCCCGGACAGGCGGGGAGAATGAAAAACTGTTTTTT.